This T cell receptor (beta chain) was sequenced for a study of CD8 T cells in Susac syndrome. About this clonotype: What it recognizes is unknown.

Study-wide results and caveats: Acknowledgment was made by the study that its TCR sequencing and HLA analysis involved a relatively small number of individuals.

The CDR3 consists of 13 residues. V shed 2 bases and J shed 8 bases, with 15 bases lying between them. Germline lookup yields CDR1 SQVTM and CDR2 ANQGSEA. Reverse transcription used roughly 0.45 to 1 ug RNA and random hexamers. Multiplex immunoSEQ PCR targeted 54 Vbeta and 13 Jbeta TCR beta segments. MiXCR, applied by TCRdb to the immunoSEQ multiplex PCR reads, yields one record per CDR3 protein. This sample has about 210,000 distinct CDR3 sequences, with roughly 94% found just once. Sequencing input: CD4+ T cells from PBMCs. The J gene is TRBJ1-2, the V gene TRBV29-1; D uncertain. This TCR was recovered from a human donor with multiple sclerosis. The CDR3 DNA follows: TGCAGCGTTGAAACTCTACCGGAGGGAGGCTACACCTTC. Its translation is CSVETLPEGGYTF.